This TCR beta chain was captured in a study of breast tumors, draining lymph nodes, adjacent tissues. The CDR3 is made up of 16 amino acids. Trimming pared 3 bases from V and 3 bases from J, leaving 18 bases between. CDR1 and CDR2 from the germline V gene are MNHNS and SASEGT. TCRdb reprocessed the multiplex PCR reads with MiXCR, giving one entry per CDR3 protein. The sample consists of 30,000 to 40,000 distinct CDR3 sequences, just over 35% of them appearing once. This receptor was obtained from a female donor with breast cancer. Some clones in this sample may be carry-over from other donors' samples. The sequencing input was breast tumor tissue. This chain connects TRBV6-1 to TRBJ2-7; TRBD2 might be the D (5 bases). CDR3 in amino acids: CASSDERESLRYEQYF. The DNA for the CDR3 is TGTGCCAGCAGTGATGAAAGGGAGAGCCTACGCTACGAGCAGTACTTC.